This T cell receptor (beta chain) was sequenced during a study of vaccination and CD4 T cells after COVID-19. Across the study: Each enrolled participant received a two-dose regimen of either BNT162b2 or mRNA-1273 vaccine. Post-vaccine sampling followed dose two by a median about 70 days (range 14 to 241).

An Oncomine TCR Beta short-read assay was used to sequence the DNA from cultured CD4+ T cells. MiXCR, run by TCRdb on the PCR reads, gives a single entry per CDR3 protein. The sample holds about 6,500 distinct CDR3 sequences, more than 15% seen once. Details on this clonotype: Its antigen remains unidentified.

The germline CDR1 and CDR2 sequences are DFQATT and SNEGSKA (reference sequence). V was trimmed by 3 bases and J by 4 bases, leaving 6 bases between them. CDR3 length equals 12 residues. Treatment in this sample: roughly 11-day PBMC culture with coronavirus spike peptide pools or control peptides (ViraFEST assay). These CD4+ T cells came from approximately ten-day cultures by negative selection. The sequence came from a human donor who had recovered from COVID-19. The chain employs TRBV20-1 and TRBJ1-4; D call uncertain. Sequencing was performed on CD4+ T cells from blood, cultured in vitro. CDR3 in DNA: TGCAGTGCTAGGGATGGTAATGAAAAACTGTTTTTT. Translation: CSARDGNEKLFF.